Each of the 29 T cell receptor beta chains below was sequenced from the same sample in a study of long-term antiretroviral therapy in people with HIV. Sequencing relied on immunoSEQ assay v3.0, run at survey level. Profiling relied on immunoSEQ multiplex PCR, and the TCRdb table lists in-frame clones only, not all of them. Of 20,000 to 25,000 clones listed, 65% to 85% are singletons. The sample was unsorted PBMCs, taken 1.2 years after starting antiretroviral therapy. The receptors derive from a middle-aged woman with HIV.

The chain links TRBV18 to TRBJ2-2; TRBD1 agrees at 8 bases. The CDR3 has 15 amino acids. The germline V gene has CDR1 KGHSH and CDR2 LQKENI. V lost 1 base to trimming and J lost 4 bases; unmatched junction nucleotides: 2. DNA of the CDR3: TGTGCCAGCTCACCACGGACAGGGATCACCGGGGAGCTGTTTTTT. It codes for CASSPRTGITGELFF.

This sequence joins TRBV6-6 and TRBJ2-1; tentatively, D is TRBD2 (6 bases). There are 15 residues in the CDR3. V shed 2 bases and J shed 6 bases, with 14 bases lying between them. Germline V lookup: CDR1 MNHNY, CDR2 SVGAGI (reference sequence). The CDR3 is CASSYRTTGSNEQFF. The CDR3 nucleotides are TGTGCCAGCAGTTACCGGACTACAGGAAGCAATGAGCAGTTCTTC.

The J gene is TRBJ2-3, the V gene TRBV29-1; 8 bases agree with TRBD1. CDR1 is SQVTM and CDR2 is ANQGSEA in the germline V gene. CDR3 length equals 18 residues. Germline trimming cut 4 bases from V and 0 bases from J; bases unmatched to any gene: 15. The CDR3 bases are TGCAGCGTTGCCCAGGGGGCTATATGGCTGTCCAGCACAGATACGCAGTATTTT. This gives the protein CSVAQGAIWLSSTDTQYF.

This sequence joins TRBV4-3 and TRBJ1-1, with a weak D call TRBD1 (6 bases). Germline CDR1 is LGHNA and CDR2 is YSLEER. Trimming cost V 0 bases and J 11 bases, with 16 bases left between them. This CDR3 comprises 14 residues. The CDR3 DNA is TGCGCCAGCAGCCAAGAGTTTACCTCGCAGGGGGCTTTCTTT. Amino acids: CASSQEFTSQGAFF.

This rearrangement joins TRBV7-2 to TRBJ2-5, with TRBD2 matching over 8 bases. Losses at the gene ends were 1 base for V and 5 bases for J; bases not matched to a gene: 6. The CDR3 extends over 15 amino acids. Germline V gives CDR1 SGHTA, CDR2 FQGNSA. Here the CDR3 reads CASSLERERLETQYF. CDR3 coding DNA: TGTGCCAGCAGCTTAGAGCGGGAGCGGCTGGAGACCCAGTACTTC.

This clone is a singleton in its sample. V and J are TRBV5-1 and TRBJ2-7; tentative D call: TRBD2 (6 bases). CDR1 is SGHRS and CDR2 is YFSETQ in the germline V gene. This CDR3 region has 15 residues. The germline V and J ends were trimmed by 1 base and 2 bases, with 13 bases remaining between them. For the CDR3, the DNA is TGCGCCAGCAGCTTGACCGGGAGCCAAACCTACGAGCAGTACTTC. Protein product: CASSLTGSQTYEQYF.

The rearrangement links TRBV7-2 to TRBJ1-1; the D gene is possibly TRBD1 (5 bases). The CDR3 has 12 amino acids. Germline CDR1 and CDR2: SGHTA and FQGNSA. Trimming pared 5 bases from V and 4 bases from J, leaving 8 bases between. The CDR3 loop reads CASSPGGTEAFF. The CDR3 bases are TGTGCCAGCAGCCCCGGGGGCACTGAAGCTTTCTTT.

The chain is built from TRBV6-1 and TRBJ2-7, with D perhaps matching TRBD1 (5 bases). This CDR3 is 12 amino acids long. The V end was cut by 6 bases, the J end by 6 bases, with 12 bases between. Germline V gives CDR1 MNHNS, CDR2 SASEGT. CDR3 DNA: TGTGCCAGCAGCCAGGGAAATGGCGAGCAGTACTTC. Its translation is CASSQGNGEQYF.

The J gene is TRBJ1-2, the V gene TRBV7-9; 7 nucleotides line up with TRBD1. J lost 1 base, V lost 3 bases, and 5 bases had no gene match. CDR3 length equals 15 residues. The germline V gene encodes CDR1 SEHNR and CDR2 FQNEAQ (reference sequence). The CDR3 coding sequence is TGTGCCAGCAGCTTGTCCGGGACAGTTAACTATGGCTACACCTTC. It is translated as CASSLSGTVNYGYTF.

Only a few counts were recorded for this clone. The V and J genes are TRBV7-3 and TRBJ2-2; 11 bases agree with TRBD2. Unmatched junction bases numbered 8, after V lost 4 bases and J lost 7 bases. The germline CDR1 and CDR2 sequences are SGHTA and FQGTGA. The CDR3 extends over 16 amino acids. DNA for the CDR3: TGTGCCAGCAGCTACCTCCTTAGCGGGAGGGACGGGGAGCTGTTTTTT. It encodes CASSYLLSGRDGELFF.

CDR3 loop: CASSLGRTYGYTF. The CDR3, as DNA: TGCGCCAGCAGCTTGGGCAGGACCTATGGCTACACCTTC. The chain links TRBV5-1 to TRBJ1-2, with D hard to call. Trimming removed 0 bases at V and 4 bases at J, with 7 bases between. This CDR3 has 13 amino acids. Germline V gives CDR1 SGHRS, CDR2 YFSETQ.

The chain employs TRBV6-5 and TRBJ2-7; TRBD2 is a possible D gene (6 bases). V was trimmed by 0 bases and J by 4 bases, leaving 13 bases between them. This CDR3 has 15 residues. Germline CDR1 and CDR2: MNHEY and SVGAGI. This CDR3 is CASSYSTGSGYEQYF. CDR3 bases: TGTGCCAGCAGTTACTCGACTGGTAGCGGTTACGAGCAGTACTTC.

This sequence joins TRBV29-1 and TRBJ2-1; 8 bases are a match to TRBD2. Germline-derived CDR1 and CDR2 are SQVTM and ANQGSEA. V dropped 6 bases and J dropped 6; count of bases not matched to a gene: 13. The CDR3 covers 15 residues. The CDR3 sequence: CSVGTTSGAANEQFF. The CDR3 DNA is TGCAGCGTGGGTACTACTAGCGGAGCCGCCAATGAGCAGTTCTTC.

The V call is TRBV6-1, the J call TRBJ2-5; 9 bases fit TRBD2. The CDR3 runs 15 residues. In germline, CDR1 is MNHNS, CDR2 SASEGT. V lost 5 bases and J lost 4; bases outside the gene matches: 8. The CDR3 here is CASSNLAGVGETQYF. CDR3 nucleotide sequence: TGTGCCAGCAGTAATTTAGCGGGAGTGGGAGAGACCCAGTACTTC.

The rearrangement joins TRBV7-9 to TRBJ1-2; D gene unclear. The V gene lost 3 bases and the J gene lost 4 bases, with 9 bases spanning the gap. The CDR3 consists of 13 residues. Germline CDR1 and CDR2: SEHNR and FQNEAQ (reference sequence). Written as DNA, the CDR3 is TGTGCCAGCAGCTTCACGGGATCCTATGGCTACACCTTC. Translated: CASSFTGSYGYTF.

The chain carries TRBV27 and TRBJ1-4; D not resolved. This CDR3 is 13 amino acids long. Trimming took 6 bases from V and 6 from J, leaving 11 bases between them. Germline V gene sequence: CDR1 MNHEY, CDR2 SMNVEV (reference sequence). The CDR3 region is CASSTFTYEKLFF. The CDR3 coding sequence is TGTGCCAGCAGCACTTTTACGTATGAAAAACTGTTTTTT.

The chain combines TRBV4-1 with TRBJ2-3; 8 bases line up with TRBD2. The V gene end was trimmed by 3 bases and the J gene end by 0 bases; junction bases not matched to a gene: 5. The germline V gene encodes CDR1 MGHRA and CDR2 YSYEKL. The CDR3 length is 16 residues. In nucleotides, the CDR3 is TGCGCCAGCAGCCATTATAGCGGGGCTAGCACAGATACGCAGTATTTT. This gives the protein CASSHYSGASTDTQYF.

The chain is built from TRBV10-3 and TRBJ2-7; D is possibly TRBD1 (5 bases). Trimming shortened V by 4 bases and J by 7 bases, and 11 bases separated the two germline ends. Germline V lookup: CDR1 ENHRY, CDR2 SYGVKD. This CDR3 spans 12 amino acids. DNA of the CDR3: TGTGCCATCAGTGCCCTTGCAGGGGAGCAGTACTTC. Its translation is CAISALAGEQYF.

V and J are TRBV28 and TRBJ2-1; TRBD2 aligns across 7 bases. The germline V gene has CDR1 MDHEN and CDR2 SYDVKM. The CDR3 length is 15 residues. J lost 5 bases, V lost 3 bases, and 7 bases had no gene match. The DNA of the CDR3 is TGTGCCAGCAGTTTTGGGGCTAGCGGAGACAATGAGCAGTTCTTC. Protein sequence: CASSFGASGDNEQFF.

V gene TRBV29-1 combines with J gene TRBJ1-2, with unresolved D. V lost 5 bases, J lost 3 bases, and 25 bases lay in between. In germline, CDR1 is SQVTM, CDR2 ANQGSEA. The CDR3 extends over 17 amino acids. The CDR3 here is CSVSSPGGRAFDYGYTF. In nucleotides, the CDR3 is TGCAGCGTTTCATCCCCGGGAGGGCGGGCTTTTGACTATGGCTACACCTTC.

This clone was counted only a few times. This chain joins TRBV27 and TRBJ1-3; no clear D gene. Germline loops: CDR1 MNHEY, CDR2 SMNVEV (reference sequence). The CDR3 has 13 residues. Trimming took off 3 bases at V and 3 bases at J, with 6 bases between the two ends. The CDR3 region is CASSLWVGNTIYF. The CDR3 nucleotides read TGTGCCAGCAGTTTGTGGGTTGGAAACACCATATATTTT.

The genes are TRBV1 and TRBJ1-2; TRBD1, the D gene given by the table, was not confirmed from the DNA. TRBV1 has pseudogene status. The CDR3 extends over 16 amino acids. In DNA form, the CDR3 reads TGCACCAGCAGCCAAGATCCAGGGATCCCTAACTATGGCTACACCTTC. Its translation is CTSSQDPGIPNYGYTF.

The chain links TRBV6-5 to TRBJ1-1, with 7 bases fitting TRBD1. The J segment lost 5 bases and the V segment lost 5 bases, leaving 5 bases of the junction unmatched. Germline V gene sequence: CDR1 MNHEY, CDR2 SVGAGI. The CDR3 covers 13 residues. The CDR3 protein is CASSPGTATEAFF. In DNA form, the CDR3 reads TGTGCCAGCAGTCCCGGGACAGCTACTGAAGCTTTCTTT.

In this sample, this clone turned up once. The gene calls are TRBV15 and TRBJ1-2, with TRBD1 matching 8 bases. The ends lost 2 bases at V and 0 bases at J; junction bases unmatched: 5. Germline CDR1 is LNHNV and CDR2 is YYDKDF (reference sequence). The CDR3 extends over 16 amino acids. CDR3 amino acids: CATSRTRQGTNYGYTF. CDR3 bases: TGTGCCACCAGCAGAACTCGACAGGGGACTAACTATGGCTACACCTTC.

The sample holds one count of this clone. The chain combines TRBV2 with TRBJ2-5; 12 bases fit TRBD2. Germline V gene data show CDR1 as SNHLY and CDR2 as FYNNEI. CDR3 length: 16 residues. Trimming at V came to 10 bases and at J to 5 bases, leaving 14 bases not matched to a gene. The CDR3 loop is CAKYTTSGRFGETQYF. DNA for the CDR3: TGTGCCAAATACACCACTAGCGGGAGGTTCGGGGAGACCCAGTACTTC.

Written as DNA, the CDR3 is TGTGCCAGTAGTATCCGCTCTCAAGGACTAGCGGGAGACACCGGGGAGCTGTTTTTT. Amino acid sequence: CASSIRSQGLAGDTGELFF. The chain links TRBV19 to TRBJ2-2, with 13 bases fitting TRBD2. With V trimmed by 3 bases and J by 3 bases, 10 bases remained unmatched. This CDR3 has 19 residues. Per the germline V gene, CDR1 is LNHDA and CDR2 is SQIVND (reference sequence).

This rearrangement joins TRBV10-3 to TRBJ2-1, with 11 bases lining up with TRBD2. The CDR3 contains 17 residues. The V and J ends lost 9 bases and 0 bases, in that order; junction bases with no gene match: 10. Germline assignment: CDR1 ENHRY and CDR2 SYGVKD. In DNA, the CDR3 is TGTGCCATTCGCACACTAGCGGGAGAATCCTCCTACAATGAGCAGTTCTTC. This gives the protein CAIRTLAGESSYNEQFF.

The rearrangement uses TRBV7-3 and TRBJ2-7; no firm D call. The V gene lost 4 bases and the J gene lost 4 bases, with 14 bases spanning the gap. Germline CDR1 reads SGHTA; CDR2 reads FQGTGA. There are 14 residues in the CDR3. Here the CDR3 reads CASSSRIDGYEQYF. The CDR3 DNA sequence: TGTGCCAGCAGCTCACGAATCGACGGGTACGAGCAGTACTTC.

This rearrangement joins TRBV9 to TRBJ2-7; TRBD2 agrees at 8 bases. The CDR3 sequence is 15 residues long. Germline V lookup: CDR1 SGDLS, CDR2 YYNGEE. With V trimmed by 0 bases and J by 4 bases, 6 bases remained unmatched. The CDR3: CASSVASGSYYEQYF. CDR3 DNA: TGTGCCAGCAGCGTAGCCAGCGGGAGTTATTACGAGCAGTACTTC.